This record concerns one T cell receptor (beta chain) sequence. The record originates from a study of blood T cell repertoires in COVID-19. Trimming left V 5 bases short and J 0 bases short, with 10 bases between. The V gene's germline CDR1 is SGHAT and CDR2 FQDESV (reference sequence). The CDR3 consists of 14 residues. Data came from immunoSEQ multiplex PCR; TCRdb stores just in-frame clones and leaves some out. The sample has around 23,000 clones, roughly 85% seen once. Sequencing used peripheral blood. The chain joins TRBV11-1 to TRBJ1-1, with a tentative D call TRBD1 (5 bases). The TCR comes from a woman older than 75 with active or convalescent COVID-19. The CDR3: CASSRGYMNTEAFF. The CDR3 bases are TGTGCCAGCAGCCGGGGGTACATGAACACTGAAGCTTTCTTT.